This record concerns one T cell receptor (beta chain) sequence. The data belong to a study of T cell changes during pregnancy in multiple sclerosis. Germline CDR1 reads GTSNPN; CDR2 reads SVGIG (reference sequence). The CDR3 extends over 14 amino acids. The germline V and J ends were trimmed by 2 bases and 4 bases, with 12 bases remaining between them. The data were produced by immunoSEQ multiplex PCR, yet TCRdb's version contains in-frame clones alone and is incomplete. The data show some 50,000 clones, less than 95% seen once. The starting material was CD8+ T cells from peripheral blood mononuclear cells, obtained in the second trimester of pregnancy. The chain employs TRBV30 and TRBJ1-3, with TRBD1 as a possible D gene (5 bases). This receptor was obtained from a female donor with multiple sclerosis, enrolled in a pregnancy study. CDR3 protein: CAWSPPGDGNTIYF. In nucleotides, the CDR3 is TGTGCCTGGAGTCCCCCGGGGGACGGAAACACCATATATTTT.